These 18 T cell receptor beta chains originate from one sample sequenced in a study of T cells in Graves' hyperthyroidism and ophthalmopathy. TCR beta CDR3 region amplification was performed from RNA transcripts. When the TCR CDR3 underwent first-round RT-PCR, the HTBI primer set was used. TCRdb itself ran the multiplex PCR reads through MiXCR, one entry per CDR3 protein. There are around 600,000 distinct CDR3 sequences in the sample; roughly 14% occur only once, and under 15% lies in the top ten. Sequencing was carried out using blood. These receptors were collected from a woman aged 45-65 years with Graves' ophthalmopathy.

In this sample, this clonotype turned up many times. This CDR3 reads CASSVEREGSYNEQFF. Here the CDR3 DNA reads TGTGCCAGCAGTGTTGAGCGGGAGGGATCCTACAATGAGCAGTTCTTC. This rearrangement joins TRBV6-1 to TRBJ2-1, with 10 positions matching TRBD2. Germline loops: CDR1 MNHNS, CDR2 SASEGT. V trimming: 4 bases; J trimming: 1 base; junction bases outside the gene matches: 4. The CDR3 loop spans 16 amino acids.

This clonotype was found many times. This chain links TRBV27 with TRBJ2-3; no clear D gene. CDR1 is MNHEY, CDR2 SMNVEV, per germline (reference sequence). The CDR3 runs to 13 residues. Trimming took off 6 bases at V and 4 bases at J, with 11 bases between the two ends. In DNA form, the CDR3 reads TGTGCCAGCAGGCGGCTAGTCCCAGATACGCAGTATTTT. Protein sequence: CASRRLVPDTQYF.

This chain uses TRBV11-2 with TRBJ2-1; TRBD2 matches at 9 bases. This CDR3 spans 16 amino acids. V trimming: 4 bases; J trimming: 5 bases; junction bases outside the gene matches: 9. The germline V gene has CDR1 SGHAT and CDR2 FQNNGV. CDR3 protein: CASSSLIRLADNEQFF. CDR3 bases: TGTGCCAGCAGCTCTTTGATCCGACTAGCGGACAATGAGCAGTTCTTC.

This clonotype has a count of ten or more. This chain joins TRBV12-3 or TRBV12-4 and TRBJ1-2; D is possibly TRBD1 (6 bases). CDR3 length equals 14 residues. V lost 9 bases and J lost 4, with 18 bases in between. The CDR3: CASQGGLIAYGYTF. The CDR3 DNA reads TGTGCCAGTCAAGGGGGTTTGATCGCCTATGGCTACACCTTC.

CDR3 DNA sequence: TGTGCCAGCAGCTACGAGGCGGTATCCTACGAGCAGTACTTC. Its protein product is CASSYEAVSYEQYF. V usage is TRBV28 and J usage is TRBJ2-7; D gene unclear. Germline V gives CDR1 MDHEN, CDR2 SYDVKM. The CDR3 is 14 residues long. The V end lost 6 bases, the J end lost 1 base, and 13 bases lay between the germline ends.

The genes are TRBV6-2 or TRBV6-3 and TRBJ1-5; D not resolved. The CDR3 is 15 amino acids. The V end was cut by 0 bases, the J end by 0 bases, with 6 bases between. The germline gives CDR1 MNHEY, CDR2 SVGEGT. In nucleotides, the CDR3 is TGTGCCAGCAGTTACTCGAGACTTAGCAATCAGCCCCAGCATTTT. Translating gives CASSYSRLSNQPQHF.

This chain uses TRBV5-6 with TRBJ2-7; 11 bases line up with TRBD2. The V and J ends lost 3 bases and 5 bases, in that order; junction bases with no gene match: 7. CDR1 SGHDT and CDR2 YYEEEE come from the germline V gene. The CDR3 sequence is 15 residues long. The DNA for the CDR3 is TGTGCCAGCAGCTACTTAGCGGGAGGGCCGGACGAGCAGTACTTC. This translates into CASSYLAGGPDEQYF.

This clonotype was observed at least ten times. The chain joins TRBV7-2 to TRBJ2-2, with D uncertain. Trimming cost V 2 bases and J 4 bases, with 8 bases left between them. The CDR3 runs 14 residues. The germline CDR1 and CDR2 sequences are SGHTA and FQGNSA. The CDR3 region has the DNA TGTGCCAGCAGCTTATTTAGGTCCACCGGGGAGCTGTTTTTT. It yields the protein CASSLFRSTGELFF.

The V call is TRBV20-1, the J call TRBJ2-4, with 13 bases identical to TRBD2. J gave up 2 bases and V 4 bases, and 8 bases lay outside the gene matches. CDR3 size: 17 residues. CDR1 is DFQATT and CDR2 is SNEGSKA in the germline V gene (reference sequence). The CDR3 DNA follows: TGCAGTGCTATTTTACTGGGGACTAGCGGGACCAAAAACATTCAGTACTTC. It translates to CSAILLGTSGTKNIQYF.

The chain links TRBV7-6 to TRBJ2-3; 11 bases are shared with TRBD2. After removal of 4 bases from V and 5 bases from J, the junction contained 8 bases not matched to a gene. CDR3 size: 16 residues. Germline CDR1 and CDR2: SGHVS and FNYEAQ. CDR3 bases: TGTGCCAGCAGCTACGCTAGCGGGAGGATTGTAGATACGCAGTATTTT. Protein sequence: CASSYASGRIVDTQYF.

This clonotype was observed a few times. The chain has TRBV9 and TRBJ2-2; D gene unclear. Germline values: CDR1 SGDLS, CDR2 YYNGEE. The CDR3 spans 12 residues. V was cut by 3 bases and J by 5 bases, with 5 bases left in between. The CDR3 nucleotides read TGTGCCAGCAGCGAAACAACCGGGGAGCTGTTTTTT. It translates to CASSETTGELFF.

This clonotype has a count of ten or more. The chain links TRBV11-2 to TRBJ2-7; D is tentatively TRBD1 or TRBD2 (5 bases each). CDR1 is SGHAT and CDR2 is FQNNGV in the germline V gene. Trimming left V 8 bases short and J 2 bases short, with 19 bases between. There are 15 residues in the CDR3. The DNA for the CDR3 is TGTGCCAGCTCCGAAGAGGGGAACCGAGCCTACGAGCAGTACTTC. Its translation: CASSEEGNRAYEQYF.

This clonotype has just a few counts. The J gene is TRBJ1-2, the V gene TRBV5-1; no clear D gene. Trimming removed 5 bases at V and 8 bases at J, with 16 bases between. Germline loops: CDR1 SGHRS, CDR2 YFSETQ. The CDR3 extends over 13 amino acids. CDR3 protein: CASRRDHSDGYTF. In nucleotides, the CDR3 is TGCGCCAGCAGACGTGATCACAGCGACGGCTACACCTTC.

This clonotype has ten or more counts. V and J are TRBV2 and TRBJ2-3; D not certain. Trimming stripped 7 bases from V and 6 bases from J, with 11 bases between. The germline gives CDR1 SNHLY, CDR2 FYNNEI. CDR3 size: 12 residues. DNA of the CDR3: TGTGCCAGCACCCCTGCGGTGGATACGCAGTATTTT. It is translated as CASTPAVDTQYF.

In this sample, this clonotype turned up a few times. The CDR3 DNA reads TGTGCCATCAGTCCCAAGCAAGGAGATTCACCCCTCCACTTT. Its protein product is CAISPKQGDSPLHF. The V and J genes are TRBV10-3 and TRBJ1-6; D uncertain. Per the germline V gene, CDR1 is ENHRY and CDR2 is SYGVKD. Trimming took 5 bases from V and 8 from J, leaving 13 bases between them. The CDR3 totals 14 residues.

This clonotype was counted a single time. V gene TRBV29-1 combines with J gene TRBJ2-1, with D tentatively TRBD2 (7 bases). This CDR3 is 15 amino acids long. Between the trimmed V and J ends, which lost 3 bases and 8 bases, there was a span of 20 bases. In germline, CDR1 is SQVTM, CDR2 ANQGSEA. The CDR3 loop reads CSVDLGGPFGHEQFF. Here the CDR3 DNA reads TGCAGCGTTGATTTGGGGGGGCCATTTGGGCATGAGCAGTTCTTC.

This sequence joins TRBV7-2 and TRBJ2-2; D not certain. This CDR3 contains 14 residues. Germline values: CDR1 SGHTA, CDR2 FQGNSA. V gave up 4 bases and J gave up 4 bases, with 10 bases separating them. The CDR3 DNA sequence: TGTGCCAGCAGCTCCGACTGGGGCACCGGGGAGCTGTTTTTT. Translated: CASSSDWGTGELFF.

This clonotype occurred a few times. This rearrangement joins TRBV7-9 to TRBJ2-5, with a weak D call TRBD2 (5 bases). Trimming removed 0 bases at V and 1 base at J, with 12 bases between. The CDR3 consists of 16 residues. Germline V lookup: CDR1 SEHNR, CDR2 FQNEAQ (reference sequence). The CDR3 region has the DNA TGTGCCAGCAGCTTAGCGAGAGGGTTTCGCCAAGAGACCCAGTACTTC. Amino acids: CASSLARGFRQETQYF.